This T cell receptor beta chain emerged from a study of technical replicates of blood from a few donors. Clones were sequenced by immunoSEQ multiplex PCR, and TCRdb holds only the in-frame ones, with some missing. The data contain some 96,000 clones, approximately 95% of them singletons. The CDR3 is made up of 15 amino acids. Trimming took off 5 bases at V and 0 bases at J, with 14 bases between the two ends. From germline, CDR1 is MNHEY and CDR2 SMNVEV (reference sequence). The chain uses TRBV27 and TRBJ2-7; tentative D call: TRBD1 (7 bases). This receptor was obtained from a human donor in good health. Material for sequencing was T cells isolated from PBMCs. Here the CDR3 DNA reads TGTGCCAGCAGTCCCAACAGGGGAGGCTCCTACGAGCAGTACTTC. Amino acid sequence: CASSPNRGGSYEQYF.